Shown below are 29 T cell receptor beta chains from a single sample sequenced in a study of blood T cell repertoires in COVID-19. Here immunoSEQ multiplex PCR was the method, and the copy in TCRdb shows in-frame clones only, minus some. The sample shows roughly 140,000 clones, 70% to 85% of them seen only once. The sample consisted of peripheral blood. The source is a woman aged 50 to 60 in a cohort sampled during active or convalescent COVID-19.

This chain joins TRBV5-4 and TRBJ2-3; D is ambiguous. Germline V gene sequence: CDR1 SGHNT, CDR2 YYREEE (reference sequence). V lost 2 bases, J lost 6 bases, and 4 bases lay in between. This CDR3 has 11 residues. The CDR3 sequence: CASSLSDTQYF. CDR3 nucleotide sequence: TGTGCCAGCAGCTTATCGGATACGCAGTATTTT.

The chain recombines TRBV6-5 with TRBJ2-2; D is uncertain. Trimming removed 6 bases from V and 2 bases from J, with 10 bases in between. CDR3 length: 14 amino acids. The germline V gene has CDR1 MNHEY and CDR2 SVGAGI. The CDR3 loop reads CASRGPLNTGELFF. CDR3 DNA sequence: TGTGCCAGCAGGGGCCCCCTTAACACCGGGGAGCTGTTTTTT.

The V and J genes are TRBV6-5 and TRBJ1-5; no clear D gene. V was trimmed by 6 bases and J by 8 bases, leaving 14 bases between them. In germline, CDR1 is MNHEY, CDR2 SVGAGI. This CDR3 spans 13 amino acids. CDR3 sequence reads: CASRNGVAEPQHF. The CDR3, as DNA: TGTGCCAGCAGAAACGGGGTCGCGGAGCCCCAGCATTTT.

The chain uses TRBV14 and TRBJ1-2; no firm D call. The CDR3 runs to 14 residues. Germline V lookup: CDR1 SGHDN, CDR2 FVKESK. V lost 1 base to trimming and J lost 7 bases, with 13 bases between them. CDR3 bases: TGTGCCAGCAGCCAAGGTTCACGGGTAGCTGGCTACACCTTC. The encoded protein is CASSQGSRVAGYTF.

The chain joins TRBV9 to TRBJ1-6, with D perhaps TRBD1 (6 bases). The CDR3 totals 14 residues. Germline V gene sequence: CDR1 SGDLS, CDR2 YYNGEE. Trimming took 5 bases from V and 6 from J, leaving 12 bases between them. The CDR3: CASSVGQPNSPLHF. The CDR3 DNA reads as TGTGCCAGCAGTGTTGGACAGCCTAATTCACCCCTCCACTTT.

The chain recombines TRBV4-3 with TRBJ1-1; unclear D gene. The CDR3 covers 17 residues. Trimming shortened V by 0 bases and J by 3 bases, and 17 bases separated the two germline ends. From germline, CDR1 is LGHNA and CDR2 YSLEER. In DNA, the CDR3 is TGCGCCAGCAGCCAAGATCGCGCTCGGTCCGTGGACACTGAAGCTTTCTTT. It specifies CASSQDRARSVDTEAFF.

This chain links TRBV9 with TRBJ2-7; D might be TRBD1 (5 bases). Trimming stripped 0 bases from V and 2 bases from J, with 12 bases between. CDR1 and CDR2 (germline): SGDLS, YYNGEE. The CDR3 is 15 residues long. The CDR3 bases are TGTGCCAGCAGCGTAGTGCCAGGGCCAACCTACGAGCAGTACTTC. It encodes CASSVVPGPTYEQYF. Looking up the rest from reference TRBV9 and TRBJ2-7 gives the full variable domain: DSGVTQTPKHLITATGQRVTLRCSPRSGDLSVYWYQQSLDQGLQFLIQYYNGEERAKGNILERFSAQQFPDLHSELNLSSLELGDSALYFCASSVVPGPTYEQYFGPGTRLTVT.

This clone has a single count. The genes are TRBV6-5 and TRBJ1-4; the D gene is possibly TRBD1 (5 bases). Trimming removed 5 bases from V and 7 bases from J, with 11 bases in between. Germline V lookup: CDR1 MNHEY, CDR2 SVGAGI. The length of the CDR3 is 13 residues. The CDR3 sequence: CASSQGFAEKLFF. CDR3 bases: TGTGCCAGCAGTCAGGGTTTCGCTGAAAAACTGTTTTTT.

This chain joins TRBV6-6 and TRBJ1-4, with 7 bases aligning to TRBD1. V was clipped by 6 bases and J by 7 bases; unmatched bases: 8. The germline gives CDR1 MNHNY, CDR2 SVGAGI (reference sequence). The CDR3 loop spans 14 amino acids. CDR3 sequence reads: CASSDGTEGEKLFF. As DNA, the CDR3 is TGTGCCAGCAGCGACGGGACAGAGGGTGAAAAACTGTTTTTT.

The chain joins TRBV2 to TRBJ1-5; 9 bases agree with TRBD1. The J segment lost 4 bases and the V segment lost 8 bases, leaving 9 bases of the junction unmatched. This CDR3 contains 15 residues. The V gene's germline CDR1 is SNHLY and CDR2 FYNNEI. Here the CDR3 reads CASGTDRGGNQPQHF. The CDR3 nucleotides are TGTGCCAGCGGAACGGACAGGGGCGGGAATCAGCCCCAGCATTTT.

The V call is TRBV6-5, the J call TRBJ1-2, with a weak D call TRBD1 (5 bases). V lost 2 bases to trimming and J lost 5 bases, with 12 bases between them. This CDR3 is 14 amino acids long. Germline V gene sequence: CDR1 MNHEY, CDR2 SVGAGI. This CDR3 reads CASSYLGGEYGYTF. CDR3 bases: TGTGCCAGCAGTTACCTTGGAGGGGAGTATGGCTACACCTTC.

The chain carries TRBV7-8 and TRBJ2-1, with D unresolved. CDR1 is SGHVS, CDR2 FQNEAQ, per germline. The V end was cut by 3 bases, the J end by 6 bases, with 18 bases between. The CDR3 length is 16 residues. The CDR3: CASSLTRVPFSNEQFF. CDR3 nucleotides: TGTGCCAGCAGCTTGACCCGGGTTCCATTTTCCAATGAGCAGTTCTTC. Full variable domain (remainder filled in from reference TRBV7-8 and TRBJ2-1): GAGVSQSPRYKVAKRGQDVALRCDPISGHVSLFWYQQALGQGPEFLTYFQNEAQLDKSGLPSDRFFAERPEGSVSTLKIQRTQQEDSAVYLCASSLTRVPFSNEQFFGPGTRLTVL.

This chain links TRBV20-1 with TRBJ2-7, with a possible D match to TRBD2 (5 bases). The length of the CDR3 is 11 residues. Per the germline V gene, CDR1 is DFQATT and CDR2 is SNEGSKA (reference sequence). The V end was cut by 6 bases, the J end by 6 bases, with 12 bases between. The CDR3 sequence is CSAGLTREQYF. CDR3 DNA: TGCAGTGCCGGACTCACTCGCGAGCAGTACTTC.

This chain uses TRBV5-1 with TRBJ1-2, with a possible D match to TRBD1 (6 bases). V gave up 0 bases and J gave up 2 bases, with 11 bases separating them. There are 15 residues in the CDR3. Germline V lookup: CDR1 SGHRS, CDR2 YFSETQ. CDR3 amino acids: CASSLAGQGNYGYTF. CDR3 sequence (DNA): TGCGCCAGCAGCTTGGCGGGACAAGGGAACTATGGCTACACCTTC.

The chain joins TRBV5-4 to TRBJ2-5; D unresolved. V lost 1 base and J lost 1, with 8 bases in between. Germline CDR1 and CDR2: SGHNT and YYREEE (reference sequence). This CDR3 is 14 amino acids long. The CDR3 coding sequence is TGTGCCAGCAGCTTGAGAACTATCCAAGAGACCCAGTACTTC. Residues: CASSLRTIQETQYF.

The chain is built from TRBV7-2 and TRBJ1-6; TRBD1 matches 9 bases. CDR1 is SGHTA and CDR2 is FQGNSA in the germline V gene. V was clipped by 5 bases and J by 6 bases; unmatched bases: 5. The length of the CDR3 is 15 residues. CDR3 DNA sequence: TGTGCCAGCAGCCTACAGGGGGCGGGTAATTCACCCCTCCACTTT. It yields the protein CASSLQGAGNSPLHF.

CDR3 in DNA: TGCAGCGTAGAGCGGGGGGGCTTAACAGATACGCAGTATTTT. Protein: CSVERGGLTDTQYF. The rearrangement joins TRBV29-1 to TRBJ2-3; the match to TRBD2 covers 10 bases. The V gene's germline CDR1 is SQVTM and CDR2 ANQGSEA. With V trimmed by 6 bases and J by 3 bases, 6 bases remained unmatched. The CDR3 totals 14 residues.

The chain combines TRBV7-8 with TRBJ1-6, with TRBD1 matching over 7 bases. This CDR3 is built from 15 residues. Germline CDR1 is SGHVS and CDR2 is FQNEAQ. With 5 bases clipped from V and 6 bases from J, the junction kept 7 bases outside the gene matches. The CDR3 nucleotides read TGTGCCAGCAGCCTAAAGACAGGGACTAATTCACCCCTCCACTTT. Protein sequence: CASSLKTGTNSPLHF. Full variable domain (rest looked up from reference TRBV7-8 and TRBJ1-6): GAGVSQSPRYKVAKRGQDVALRCDPISGHVSLFWYQQALGQGPEFLTYFQNEAQLDKSGLPSDRFFAERPEGSVSTLKIQRTQQEDSAVYLCASSLKTGTNSPLHFGNGTRLTVT.

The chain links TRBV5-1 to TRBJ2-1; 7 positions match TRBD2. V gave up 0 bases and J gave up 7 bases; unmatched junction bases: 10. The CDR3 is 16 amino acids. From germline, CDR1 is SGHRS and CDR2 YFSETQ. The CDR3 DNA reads TGCGCCAGCAGCTTGGACTTGCGGGGGTTGAGTAATGAGCAGTTCTTC. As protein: CASSLDLRGLSNEQFF.

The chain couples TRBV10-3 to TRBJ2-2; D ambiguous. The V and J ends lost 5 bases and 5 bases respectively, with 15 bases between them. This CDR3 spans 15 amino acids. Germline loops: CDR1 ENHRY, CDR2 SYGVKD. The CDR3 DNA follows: TGTGCCATCAGTTCAAATGGGCCATTAACCGGGGAGCTGTTTTTT. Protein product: CAISSNGPLTGELFF.

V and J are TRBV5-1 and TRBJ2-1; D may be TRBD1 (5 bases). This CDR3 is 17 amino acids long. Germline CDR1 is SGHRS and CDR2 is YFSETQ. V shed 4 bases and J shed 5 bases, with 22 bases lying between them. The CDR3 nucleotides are TGCGCCAGCAGCCTGACCGTCGCAGGGAAGCTCGACAATGAGCAGTTCTTC. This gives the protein CASSLTVAGKLDNEQFF.

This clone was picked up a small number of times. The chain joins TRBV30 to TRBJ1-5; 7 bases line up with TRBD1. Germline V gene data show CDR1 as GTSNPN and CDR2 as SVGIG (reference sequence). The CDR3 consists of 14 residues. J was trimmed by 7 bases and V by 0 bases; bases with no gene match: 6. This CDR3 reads CAWSVRQGVQPQHF. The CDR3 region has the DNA TGTGCCTGGAGTGTACGTCAGGGGGTACAGCCCCAGCATTTT. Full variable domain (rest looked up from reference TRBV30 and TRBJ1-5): SQTIHQWPATLVQPVGSPLSLECTVEGTSNPNLYWYRQAAGRGLQLLFYSVGIGQISSEVPQNLSASRPQDRQFILSSKKLLLSDSGFYLCAWSVRQGVQPQHFGDGTRLSIL.

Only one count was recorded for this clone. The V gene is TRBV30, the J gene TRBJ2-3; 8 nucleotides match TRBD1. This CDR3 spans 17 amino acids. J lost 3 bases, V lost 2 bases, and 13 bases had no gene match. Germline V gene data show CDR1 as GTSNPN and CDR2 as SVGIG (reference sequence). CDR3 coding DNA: TGTGCCTGGAGTATGGGGATGGTGACAGGGGTTACAGATACGCAGTATTTT. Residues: CAWSMGMVTGVTDTQYF.

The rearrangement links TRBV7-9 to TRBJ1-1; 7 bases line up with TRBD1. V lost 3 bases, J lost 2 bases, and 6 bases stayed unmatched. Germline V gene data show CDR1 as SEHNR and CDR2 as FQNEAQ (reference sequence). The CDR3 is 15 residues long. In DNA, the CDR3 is TGTGCCAGCAGCTTCTCGACAGGGAGAAACACTGAAGCTTTCTTT. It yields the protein CASSFSTGRNTEAFF.

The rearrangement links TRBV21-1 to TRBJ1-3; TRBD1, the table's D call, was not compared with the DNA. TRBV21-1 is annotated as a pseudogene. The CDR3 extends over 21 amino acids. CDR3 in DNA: TGTGCCAGCAGCAAATCTTTTCATGGACAGGGCAGGTTCTCCTCTGGAAACACCATATATTTT. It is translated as CASSKSFHGQGRFSSGNTIYF.

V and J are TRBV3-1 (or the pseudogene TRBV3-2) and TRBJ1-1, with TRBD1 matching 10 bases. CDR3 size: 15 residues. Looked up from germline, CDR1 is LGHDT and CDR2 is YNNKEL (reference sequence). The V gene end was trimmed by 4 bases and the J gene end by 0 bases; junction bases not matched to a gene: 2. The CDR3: CASSRGQGMNTEAFF. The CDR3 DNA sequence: TGTGCCAGCAGCCGGGGACAGGGGATGAACACTGAAGCTTTCTTT.

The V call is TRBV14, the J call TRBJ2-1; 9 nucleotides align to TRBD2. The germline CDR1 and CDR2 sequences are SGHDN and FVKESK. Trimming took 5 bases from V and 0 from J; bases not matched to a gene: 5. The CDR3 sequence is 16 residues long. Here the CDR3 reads CASSKRGVISYNEQFF. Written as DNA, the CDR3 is TGTGCCAGCAGCAAGCGGGGGGTCATCTCCTACAATGAGCAGTTCTTC.

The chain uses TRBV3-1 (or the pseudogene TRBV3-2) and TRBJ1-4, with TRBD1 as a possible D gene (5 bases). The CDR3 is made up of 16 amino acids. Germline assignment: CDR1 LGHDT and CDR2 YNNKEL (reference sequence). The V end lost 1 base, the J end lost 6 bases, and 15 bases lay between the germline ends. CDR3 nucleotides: TGTGCCAGCAGCCAAGTTACGGGGGACGTGGATGAAAAACTGTTTTTT. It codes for CASSQVTGDVDEKLFF.

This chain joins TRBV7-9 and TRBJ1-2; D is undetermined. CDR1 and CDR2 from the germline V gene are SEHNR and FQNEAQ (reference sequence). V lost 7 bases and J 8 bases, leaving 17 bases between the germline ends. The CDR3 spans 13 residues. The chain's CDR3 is CASTPLLEGGYTF. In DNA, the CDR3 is TGTGCCAGCACCCCCCTATTGGAGGGCGGCTACACCTTC.